This TCR beta chain was documented in a study of T-cell reconstitution after alpha-beta-depleted transplantation in children. This clonotype has a count of ten or more. The antigen remains undetermined. Study-wide points: Once a year had passed after transplant, T-cell counts and diversity came mostly from newly produced T cells.

As it was prepared, the TCRbeta library received unique molecular identifiers. TCRdb recomputed calls from the PCR reads with MiXCR, one row per CDR3 protein. The sample lists 250,000 to 300,000 distinct CDR3 sequences, over 7.5% occurring once. CDR1 is SGHVS, CDR2 FNYEAQ, per germline. V shed 5 bases and J 2 bases; nucleotides not matched to a gene: 6. There are 15 residues in the CDR3. The input for sequencing was peripheral blood, taken 360 days after TCRalphabeta/CD19-depleted stem cell transplant. This TCR was sampled from a female patient aged 2-9 years who had a stem cell transplant for Fanconi anemia, so the T cells may come from the graft donor. This sequence joins TRBV7-6 and TRBJ2-3; 8 nucleotides line up with TRBD1. The CDR3 reads CASSQADRVTDTQYF. The CDR3, as DNA: TGTGCCAGCAGCCAAGCGGACAGGGTCACAGATACGCAGTATTTT.